The rows below give T cell receptor beta chains drawn from one sample of a study of blood T cell repertoires in COVID-19. Clones were read by immunoSEQ multiplex PCR, and TCRdb kept only the in-frame ones, dropping some. The table lists 110,000 to 150,000 clones, 65% to 90% of them singletons. Input material: peripheral blood. These receptors all come from a man in his fifties or sixties with active or convalescent COVID-19. Each CDR3 is given with its conserved first and last residue. A D gene is named only where the DNA matches it firmly. Only part of the rows carry a size: once, few, many, or a class if the clone is expanded.

clone_size: -
cdr3_length: 14
v_call: TRBV6-5
j_call: TRBJ1-2
d_call: -
cdr3_aa: CASSYTGSRGGYTF
cdr3_nt: TGTGCCAGCAGTTACACGGGGTCGCGGGGGGGCTACACCTTC

clone_size: -
cdr3_length: 16
v_call: TRBV18
j_call: TRBJ2-3
d_call: TRBD2
cdr3_aa: CASSRGIAGVSDTQYF
cdr3_nt: TGTGCCAGCTCACGGGGTATAGCGGGAGTTTCCGATACGCAGTATTTT

clone_size: -
cdr3_length: 14
v_call: TRBV11-3
j_call: TRBJ2-5
d_call: TRBD2
cdr3_aa: CASSLGTNTETQYF
cdr3_nt: TGTGCCAGCAGCCTCGGGACTAATACAGAGACCCAGTACTTC

clone_size: few
cdr3_length: 15
v_call: TRBV11-3
j_call: TRBJ1-3
d_call: -
cdr3_aa: CASSADRNSGNTIYF
cdr3_nt: TGTGCCAGCAGCGCAGACAGAAACTCTGGAAACACCATATATTTT

clone_size: -
cdr3_length: 15
v_call: TRBV11-2
j_call: TRBJ2-1
d_call: -
cdr3_aa: CASSFGIGSLVEQFF
cdr3_nt: TGTGCCAGCAGCTTCGGGATCGGGAGTTTAGTGGAGCAGTTCTTC

clone_size: -
cdr3_length: 18
v_call: TRBV18
j_call: TRBJ1-5
d_call: -
cdr3_aa: CASSPRTPSHNSNQPQHF
cdr3_nt: TGTGCCAGCTCACCACGGACACCCAGTCACAATAGCAATCAGCCCCAGCATTTT

clone_size: -
cdr3_length: 16
v_call: TRBV19
j_call: TRBJ1-1
d_call: TRBD1
cdr3_aa: CASSIEDRGVRTEAFF
cdr3_nt: TGTGCCAGTAGTATCGAGGACAGGGGGGTTCGGACTGAAGCTTTCTTT

clone_size: -
cdr3_length: 15
v_call: TRBV14
j_call: TRBJ2-1
d_call: -
cdr3_aa: CASSTGIRLSNEQFF
cdr3_nt: TGTGCCAGCAGCACAGGGATCCGCTTGAGCAATGAGCAGTTCTTC

clone_size: -
cdr3_length: 16
v_call: TRBV27
j_call: TRBJ1-1
d_call: -
cdr3_aa: CASSLLTRGTNTEAFF
cdr3_nt: TGTGCCAGCAGTTTATTAACCCGGGGTACGAACACTGAAGCTTTCTTT

clone_size: -
cdr3_length: 14
v_call: TRBV7-2
j_call: TRBJ1-1
d_call: -
cdr3_aa: CASSLTRDNTEAFF
cdr3_nt: TGTGCCAGCAGCCTAACGCGGGACAACACTGAAGCTTTCTTT

clone_size: -
cdr3_length: 13
v_call: TRBV29-1
j_call: TRBJ2-3
d_call: -
cdr3_aa: CSVADMSTDTQYF
cdr3_nt: TGCAGCGTAGCAGACATGAGTACAGATACGCAGTATTTT

clone_size: -
cdr3_length: 13
v_call: TRBV6-2/TRBV6-3
j_call: TRBJ1-6
d_call: -
cdr3_aa: CASSRPGQSPLHF
cdr3_nt: TGTGCCAGCAGTAGACCGGGACAATCACCCCTCCACTTT

clone_size: -
cdr3_length: 19
v_call: TRBV7-2
j_call: TRBJ2-5
d_call: TRBD2
cdr3_aa: CASSLAGGAGIMSAETQYF
cdr3_nt: TGTGCCAGCAGCTTAGCCGGGGGAGCGGGAATCATGTCGGCGGAGACCCAGTACTTC

clone_size: -
cdr3_length: 15
v_call: TRBV7-9
j_call: TRBJ1-6
d_call: TRBD1
cdr3_aa: CASSTTGLGNSPLHF
cdr3_nt: TGTGCCAGCAGCACGACAGGGCTGGGTAATTCACCCCTCCACTTT

clone_size: -
cdr3_length: 16
v_call: TRBV7-2
j_call: TRBJ1-1
d_call: TRBD1
cdr3_aa: CASSLDRTRMNTEAFF
cdr3_nt: TGTGCCAGCAGCTTGGACAGGACCCGTATGAACACTGAAGCTTTCTTT

clone_size: -
cdr3_length: 13
v_call: TRBV2
j_call: TRBJ1-1
d_call: TRBD1
cdr3_aa: CASNPTGYTEAFF
cdr3_nt: TGTGCCAGCAACCCGACAGGGTACACTGAAGCTTTCTTT

clone_size: -
cdr3_length: 16
v_call: TRBV7-2
j_call: TRBJ1-3
d_call: -
cdr3_aa: CASSSHRRFSGNTIYF
cdr3_nt: TGTGCCAGCAGCTCTCACAGACGATTCTCTGGAAACACCATATATTTT

clone_size: -
cdr3_length: 14
v_call: TRBV30
j_call: TRBJ1-1
d_call: -
cdr3_aa: CAWRVDSEGTEAFF
cdr3_nt: TGTGCCTGGAGGGTGGACAGTGAGGGGACTGAAGCTTTCTTT

clone_size: -
cdr3_length: 15
v_call: TRBV6-5
j_call: TRBJ1-3
d_call: -
cdr3_aa: CASKPGLGTGNTIYF
cdr3_nt: TGTGCCAGCAAACCGGGACTCGGAACAGGAAACACCATATATTTT

clone_size: -
cdr3_length: 14
v_call: TRBV11-2
j_call: TRBJ1-2
d_call: -
cdr3_aa: CASSQAGGNYGYTF
cdr3_nt: TGTGCCAGCAGCCAGGCGGGTGGTAACTATGGCTACACCTTC

clone_size: -
cdr3_length: 15
v_call: TRBV7-8
j_call: TRBJ2-3
d_call: -
cdr3_aa: CASSPSGQFTDTQYF
cdr3_nt: TGTGCCAGCAGCCCATCTGGGCAGTTCACAGATACGCAGTATTTT

clone_size: -
cdr3_length: 12
v_call: TRBV30
j_call: TRBJ1-1
d_call: TRBD1
cdr3_aa: CALTGSSTEAFF
cdr3_nt: TGTGCCTTGACAGGGAGTAGCACTGAAGCTTTCTTT

clone_size: -
cdr3_length: 16
v_call: TRBV18
j_call: TRBJ1-2
d_call: TRBD1
cdr3_aa: CASSPFRDRENYGYTF
cdr3_nt: TGTGCCAGCTCACCATTCCGGGACAGGGAGAACTATGGCTACACCTTC

clone_size: few
cdr3_length: 13
v_call: TRBV18
j_call: TRBJ2-7
d_call: TRBD1
cdr3_aa: CASSFDRGHEQYF
cdr3_nt: TGTGCCAGCTCATTCGACAGGGGCCACGAGCAGTACTTC

clone_size: -
cdr3_length: 19
v_call: TRBV6-2/TRBV6-3
j_call: TRBJ2-7
d_call: -
cdr3_aa: CASSYSSDGGSLAGIEQYF
cdr3_nt: TGTGCCAGCAGTTACTCGAGCGATGGGGGGTCGCTAGCCGGAATCGAGCAGTACTTC

clone_size: -
cdr3_length: 15
v_call: TRBV18
j_call: TRBJ2-1
d_call: TRBD1
cdr3_aa: CASSPDRGSYNEQFF
cdr3_nt: TGTGCCAGCTCACCGGACAGGGGGTCCTACAATGAGCAGTTCTTC

clone_size: -
cdr3_length: 15
v_call: TRBV3-1/TRBV3-2
j_call: TRBJ1-5
d_call: -
cdr3_aa: CASSPGVLSNQPQHF
cdr3_nt: TGTGCCAGCAGCCCCGGAGTGCTTAGCAATCAGCCCCAGCATTTT

clone_size: -
cdr3_length: 14
v_call: TRBV10-2
j_call: TRBJ1-5
d_call: TRBD1
cdr3_aa: CASRRRGRGQPQHF
cdr3_nt: TGCGCCAGCCGGCGTAGGGGGCGCGGTCAGCCCCAGCATTTT

clone_size: few
cdr3_length: 15
v_call: TRBV6-5
j_call: TRBJ2-1
d_call: TRBD1
cdr3_aa: CASSRPGQPYNEQFF
cdr3_nt: TGTGCCAGCAGTAGACCGGGACAGCCCTACAATGAGCAGTTCTTC

clone_size: -
cdr3_length: 14
v_call: TRBV10-3
j_call: TRBJ1-3
d_call: TRBD1
cdr3_aa: CAIKQGDPGNTIYF
cdr3_nt: TGTGCCATCAAACAGGGGGATCCTGGAAACACCATATATTTT

clone_size: -
cdr3_length: 14
v_call: TRBV7-9
j_call: TRBJ2-5
d_call: -
cdr3_aa: CASSSRLTQETQYF
cdr3_nt: TGTGCCAGCAGCTCGCGACTGACCCAAGAGACCCAGTACTTC

clone_size: -
cdr3_length: 13
v_call: TRBV3-1/TRBV3-2
j_call: TRBJ1-2
d_call: -
cdr3_aa: CASSPSGNYGYTF
cdr3_nt: TGTGCCAGCAGCCCCTCGGGTAACTATGGCTACACCTTC

clone_size: -
cdr3_length: 15
v_call: TRBV27
j_call: TRBJ1-2
d_call: -
cdr3_aa: CASSPIRRFHYGYTF
cdr3_nt: TGTGCCAGCAGTCCGATTAGGCGGTTCCACTATGGCTACACCTTC

clone_size: -
cdr3_length: 16
v_call: TRBV6-5
j_call: TRBJ1-1
d_call: -
cdr3_aa: CASSYSAGFTYTEAFF
cdr3_nt: TGTGCCAGCAGTTACTCGGCAGGATTCACCTACACTGAAGCTTTCTTT

clone_size: -
cdr3_length: 14
v_call: TRBV11-3
j_call: TRBJ2-2
d_call: TRBD1
cdr3_aa: CASSADRATGELFF
cdr3_nt: TGTGCCAGCAGCGCCGACAGGGCGACCGGGGAGCTGTTTTTT

clone_size: -
cdr3_length: 17
v_call: TRBV6-1
j_call: TRBJ1-3
d_call: -
cdr3_aa: CASSVGSETRGGNTIYF
cdr3_nt: TGTGCCAGCAGTGTTGGGTCAGAGACTAGAGGCGGAAACACCATATATTTT

clone_size: -
cdr3_length: 15
v_call: TRBV2
j_call: TRBJ1-1
d_call: TRBD1
cdr3_aa: CASRLSQGLNTEAFF
cdr3_nt: TGTGCCAGCAGATTGTCACAGGGGTTGAACACTGAAGCTTTCTTT

clone_size: -
cdr3_length: 16
v_call: TRBV13
j_call: TRBJ1-1
d_call: TRBD1
cdr3_aa: CASSLFGTGAPTEAFF
cdr3_nt: TGTGCCAGCAGCTTATTTGGGACAGGGGCGCCCACTGAAGCTTTCTTT

clone_size: -
cdr3_length: 15
v_call: TRBV24-1
j_call: TRBJ2-2
d_call: -
cdr3_aa: CATSTGGINTGELFF
cdr3_nt: TGTGCCACCTCGACCGGGGGTATCAACACCGGGGAGCTGTTTTTT

clone_size: -
cdr3_length: 15
v_call: TRBV19
j_call: TRBJ2-1
d_call: TRBD2
cdr3_aa: CASSKLADLYNEQFF
cdr3_nt: TGTGCCAGTAGTAAACTAGCGGACCTCTACAATGAGCAGTTCTTC

clone_size: once
cdr3_length: 13
v_call: TRBV14
j_call: TRBJ1-4
d_call: -
cdr3_aa: CASSYRTGEKLFF
cdr3_nt: TGTGCCAGCAGCTACCGGACTGGTGAAAAACTGTTTTTT

clone_size: once
cdr3_length: 15
v_call: TRBV18
j_call: TRBJ1-2
d_call: -
cdr3_aa: CASSDAGGRDYGYTF
cdr3_nt: TGTGCCAGCTCTGATGCTGGAGGGCGAGACTATGGCTACACCTTC

clone_size: -
cdr3_length: 14
v_call: TRBV11-2
j_call: TRBJ2-3
d_call: -
cdr3_aa: CASSLVVSLDTQYF
cdr3_nt: TGTGCCAGCAGCTTAGTAGTTAGCCTGGATACGCAGTATTTT

clone_size: -
cdr3_length: 15
v_call: TRBV6-5
j_call: TRBJ1-1
d_call: TRBD1
cdr3_aa: CACRVGTGLNTEAFF
cdr3_nt: TGTGCCTGCCGGGTGGGGACAGGGTTGAACACTGAAGCTTTCTTT